The entry below gives a single TCR beta chain sequence along with its context. Its target antigen remains unknown. Per-base quality was not reported, and no clone a single base away is much larger than it. This sample is part of a study of blood T cell repertoires in COVID-19 (TCRdb year 2020). With regard to the full study: Collaborator samples came from the United States, Italy and Spain and covered acute and convalescent phases of COVID-19. The material from the prospective study consisted of cDNA or gDNA derived from T cells, B-cell-depleted T cells, or PBMCs. Deeply sampled blood TCRbeta repertoires from subjects exposed to, actively infected with, or recovered from COVID-19 were included in the dataset. The repertoires were released in a freely available public database intended as a resource for research on the immune response to SARS-CoV-2. Samples came from the ongoing ImmuneRACE study (first 160 participants) plus 1,254 subjects from 6 global collaborators. Nearly every sample came with metadata listing a de-identified subject ID, COVID-19 status, age in years and sex. Where available, HLA class I and class II types were taken from metadata supplied by the sample provider and were not determined by assay-based typing.

The germline V gene encodes CDR1 GTSNPN and CDR2 SVGIG (reference sequence). V sheds 5 bases and J sheds 0 bases, leaving 11 bases between their ends. Spanning cysteine to phenylalanine, the CDR3 consists of 14 amino acids. Of all the DNA, just the CDR3 is kept, 42 bases in frame from base 1. TCRbeta CDR3 regions were amplified from genomic DNA by means of the immunoSEQ Assay, a bias-controlled multiplex PCR. Under the source paper's analysis protocol: The number of nucleated cells in each sample was estimated from the amplification of reference gene primers within the assay. To quantify the absolute abundance of each unique TCRbeta CDR3 rearrangement, sequence reads were collapsed and filtered. For each sample, productive Simpson clonality was calculated by taking the square root of Simpson's diversity index across productive rearrangements. The clones in this table, taken by TCRdb from immuneACCESS, are in-frame only. Not every clone is retained; where verified, under half of the shortfall comes from an unresolved V gene, and the cause of the rest is unknown. The D gene and trimming were derived from the DNA, and the V and J assignments and clone size from that table. Here the sample has roughly 220,000 clones; 70% to 90% occur a single time. About 15% of the sample rests with the top ten.

Overall results and qualifications from the work: The amount of clinical and demographic metadata varied by source and participant and was provided uncurated.

Enrolling through a virtual design, the prospective study's participants ranged in age from roughly 18 to 100 years and lived across 24 United States geographic areas. In the prospective study, participants were assigned to cohorts based on the clinical history participants reported in a screening survey and a study questionnaire. Each participant in the prospective study had whole blood, serum and a nasopharyngeal or oropharyngeal swab collected by mobile phlebotomists. Additional blood draws and questionnaires over an approximately 2-month period could optionally be provided by prospective study participants. Before DNA extraction, blood samples from the prospective study were shipped at room temperature or frozen.

The material sequenced was PBMCs or T cells enriched from blood (not recorded which). This chain is built from TRBV30 and TRBJ2-1; perhaps TRBD2 is the D gene, with 7 bases matching. This TCR was recovered from a woman aged 45-65 years with acute COVID-19. The encoded CDR3 is CAWGRGSSYNEQFF. The nucleotides are TGTGCCTGGGGGAGGGGGAGCTCCTACAATGAGCAGTTCTTC.